This TCR beta chain was documented in a study of blood T cell repertoires in COVID-19. As for the study in general: Donors in the United States, Italy and Spain gave samples during acute or convalescent COVID-19.

Losses at the gene ends were 5 bases for V and 0 bases for J; bases not matched to a gene: 9. The CDR3 has 18 amino acids. Germline V lookup: CDR1 SGHVS, CDR2 FNYEAQ. The table came from immunoSEQ multiplex PCR; TCRdb's copy has only in-frame clones and leaves some out. The table shows 250,000 to 350,000 clones, with 70% to 90% occurring only once. Material for sequencing was peripheral blood. The chain links TRBV7-6 to TRBJ1-4; 10 bases line up with TRBD1. The sequence came from a man aged 18 to 30 who had recovered from COVID-19. CDR3 protein: CASSPRLGTGATNEKLFF. The CDR3, as DNA: TGTGCCAGCAGCCCACGGTTGGGGACAGGGGCAACTAATGAAAAACTGTTTTTT.